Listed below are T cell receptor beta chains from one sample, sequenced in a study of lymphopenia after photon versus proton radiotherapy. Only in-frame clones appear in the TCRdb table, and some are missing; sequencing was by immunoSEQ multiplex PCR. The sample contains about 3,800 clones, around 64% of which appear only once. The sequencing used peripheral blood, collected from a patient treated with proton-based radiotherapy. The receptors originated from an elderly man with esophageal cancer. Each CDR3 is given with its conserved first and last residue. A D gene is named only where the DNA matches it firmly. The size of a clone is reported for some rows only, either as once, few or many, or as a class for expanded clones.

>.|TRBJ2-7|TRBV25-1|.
TGTGCCAGCGAAGGGCGCTGGGACTACGAGCAGTACTTC
CASEGRWDYEQYF
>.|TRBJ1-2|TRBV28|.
TGTGCCAGCAGCTACTCGTCTAACTATGGCTACACCTTC
CASSYSSNYGYTF
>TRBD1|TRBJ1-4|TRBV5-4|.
TGTGCCAGCAGGTTGAGGGGGGACAGGGCCGAAAAACTGTTTTTT
CASRLRGDRAEKLFF
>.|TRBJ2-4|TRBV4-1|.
TGCGCCAGCAGCCAAGAAATAGCCAAAAACATTCAGTACTTC
CASSQEIAKNIQYF
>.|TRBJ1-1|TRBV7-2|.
TGTGCCAGCAGCTTGCCACGGGTGAACACTGAAGCTTTCTTT
CASSLPRVNTEAFF
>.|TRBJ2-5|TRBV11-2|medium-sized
TGTGCCAGCAGCTTATTGGGCCGGGAAGAAGAGACCCAGTACTTC
CASSLLGREEETQYF
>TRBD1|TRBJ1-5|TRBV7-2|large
TGTGCCAGCAGTCTAGAGAGGGGGCTGAAGCCCCAGCATTTT
CASSLERGLKPQHF
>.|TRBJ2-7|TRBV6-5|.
TGTGCCAGCAGTTCGGCCTGGGCAGGGACCTACGAGCAGTACTTC
CASSSAWAGTYEQYF
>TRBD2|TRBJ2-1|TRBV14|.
TGTGCCAGCAGCCCGCGGACTAGCGGACCGACGTCTAGGGATGAGCAGTTCTTC
CASSPRTSGPTSRDEQFF
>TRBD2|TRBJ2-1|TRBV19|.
TGTGCCAGTCCACCTACGCAGCGGGAGTTCGCGGGCGGCTACAATGAGCAGTTCTTC
CASPPTQREFAGGYNEQFF
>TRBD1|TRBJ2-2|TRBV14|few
TGTGCCAGCAGCCTTCGACAGGGCGCCGGGGAGCTGTTTTTT
CASSLRQGAGELFF
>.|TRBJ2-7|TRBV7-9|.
TGTGCCAGCAGCTTATTCGAAAGCTACGAGCAGTACTTC
CASSLFESYEQYF
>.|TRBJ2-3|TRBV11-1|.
TGTGCCAGCAGCTTAACCGGGGAGACAGATACGCAGTATTTT
CASSLTGETDTQYF
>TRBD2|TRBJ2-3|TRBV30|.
TGTGCCTGGAGTGTATTGGGTAATAGCGGGAGGAGTGAAGATACGCAGTATTTT
CAWSVLGNSGRSEDTQYF
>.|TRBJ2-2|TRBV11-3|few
.
CASSGGRGAPGSCFF
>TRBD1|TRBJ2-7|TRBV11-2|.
TGTGCCAGCAGCTCCCGACAGGGGGCCTACGAGCAGTACTTC
CASSSRQGAYEQYF
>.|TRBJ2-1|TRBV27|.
TGTGCCAGCAGCCCGGGGCTTTACAATGAGCAGTTCTTC
CASSPGLYNEQFF
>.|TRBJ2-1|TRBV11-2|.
TGTGCCAGCGCCCCAGGATACGATGAGCAGTTCTTC
CASAPGYDEQFF
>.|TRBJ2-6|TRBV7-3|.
TGTGCCAGCAGCTTAATAACCCGTCTCTCTGGGGCCAACGTCCTGACTTTC
CASSLITRLSGANVLTF
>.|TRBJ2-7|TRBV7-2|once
TGTGCCAGCAGCTTAGCTGGAGGGGACCACGAGCAGTACTTC
CASSLAGGDHEQYF
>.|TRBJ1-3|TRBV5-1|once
TGCGCCAGCGCCTCTGGAAACACCATATATTTT
CASASGNTIYF
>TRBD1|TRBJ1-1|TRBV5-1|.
TGCGCCAGCAGCTCGCTCCAGGGGGGTAACACTGAAGCTTTCTTT
CASSSLQGGNTEAFF
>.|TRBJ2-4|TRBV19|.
TGTGCCAGTAGTATCCAAGGGGGATTTGAAAACATTCAGTACTTC
CASSIQGGFENIQYF
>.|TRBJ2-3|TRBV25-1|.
TGTGCCAGCAGTGAATCGCAGGCGGTGGGAACAGATACGCAGTATTTT
CASSESQAVGTDTQYF
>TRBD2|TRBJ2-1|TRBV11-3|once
TGTGCCAGCACCTTACGAGGCGGGGGGGCATTGCCTGAGCAGTTCTTC
CASTLRGGGALPEQFF
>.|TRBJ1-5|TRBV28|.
TGTGCCACCATCTACCCCCAAGGGCCCCAGCATTTT
CATIYPQGPQHF
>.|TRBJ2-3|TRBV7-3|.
TGTGCCAGCAGCTTAATGGACCCCACAGATACGCAGTATTTT
CASSLMDPTDTQYF
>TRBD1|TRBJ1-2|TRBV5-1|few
TGCGCCAGCACCTCAAACCCCGGGACAGGGAAGTTACGCTATGGCTACACCTTC
CASTSNPGTGKLRYGYTF
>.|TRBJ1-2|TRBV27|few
TGTGCCAGCAGGACCGCGGGGGGGAACTATGGCTACACCTTC
CASRTAGGNYGYTF
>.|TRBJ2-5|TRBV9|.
TGTGCCAGCAGCGTAGATCACCGGGCTATAGGGACCCAAGAGACCCAGTACTTC
CASSVDHRAIGTQETQYF
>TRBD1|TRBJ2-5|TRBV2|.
TGTGCCAGCAGCCCCGGGACAGCTGTTGAGACCCAGTACTTC
CASSPGTAVETQYF
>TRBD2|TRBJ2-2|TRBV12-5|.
TGTGCTAGTGAGCGGGGACTTACTGCCGGGGAGCTGTTTTTT
CASERGLTAGELFF
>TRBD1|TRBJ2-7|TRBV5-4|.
TGTGCCAGCAGCAGAGACAGGGCGGTATCCTACGAGCAGTACTTC
CASSRDRAVSYEQYF